The 19 T cell receptor beta chains in this list originate from one sample, sequenced in a study of a mutant IDH1 vaccine in newly diagnosed glioma. Clones were read by immunoSEQ multiplex PCR, and TCRdb kept only the in-frame ones, dropping some. The data show fewer than 100,000 clones, with around 90% seen just once and about 0.61% held by the top ten. Time point meaning: week 5, during vaccination. A single vaccine dose contained 300 ug of mutant IDH1 20-mer peptide, and topical imiquimod was used with it. Antigens for these TCRs are unknown. The sequencing used PBMCs, collected from a glioma patient whose treatment included an IDH1 peptide vaccine. The receptors derive from a woman between 50 and 59 years old with glioma.

For this clone: An end of the junction does not agree with germline; a read error may underlie this. This chain joins TRBV11-2 and TRBJ2-5; D might be TRBD2 (6 bases). CDR1 and CDR2 (germline): SGHAT, FQNNGV. This CDR3 is 14 amino acids long. The CDR3 protein is CASSIDGGGETQYF. For the CDR3, the DNA is TGTGCCAGCAGCATAGACGGGGGTGGGGAGACCCAGTACTTC.

The genes are TRBV18 and TRBJ2-3; D is uncertain. V was pared by 3 bases and J by 5 bases, with 9 bases between. The CDR3 is 13 residues long. Germline values: CDR1 KGHSH, CDR2 LQKENI. This chain's CDR3 is CASSPGNLDTQYF. For the CDR3, the DNA is TGTGCCAGCTCACCTGGGAATCTAGATACGCAGTATTTT.

This clone was counted once. The genes are TRBV2 and TRBJ1-1, with D possibly TRBD1 on 5 matching bases. The CDR3 runs 18 residues. The germline V and J ends were trimmed by 6 bases and 3 bases, with 26 bases remaining between them. Per germline, CDR1 SNHLY and CDR2 FYNNEI. The CDR3 protein is CASRFSGAVALGYTEAFF. The CDR3 nucleotides read TGTGCCAGCAGATTTTCCGGGGCGGTTGCGCTGGGGTACACTGAAGCTTTCTTT. The full variable domain, rest sourced from reference TRBV2 and TRBJ1-1, is EPEVTQTPSHQVTQMGQEVILRCVPISNHLYFYWYRQILGQKVEFLVSFYNNEISEKSEIFDDQFSVERPDGSNFTLKIRSTKLEDSAMYFCASRFSGAVALGYTEAFFGQGTRLTVV.

This clone appeared a single time. This rearrangement joins TRBV10-3 to TRBJ2-1, with TRBD1 matching 8 bases. The CDR3 covers 17 residues. Germline trimming cut 1 base from V and 8 bases from J; bases unmatched to any gene: 13. Germline CDR1 reads ENHRY; CDR2 reads SYGVKD. The CDR3 is CAISEFRGGQGEDEQFF. DNA of the CDR3: TGTGCCATCAGTGAGTTTAGGGGAGGACAGGGTGAAGATGAGCAGTTCTTC.

The sample holds one count of this clone. V gene TRBV29-1 combines with J gene TRBJ2-5; D is ambiguous. This CDR3 is built from 15 residues. Germline values: CDR1 SQVTM, CDR2 ANQGSEA. Deletions cut 2 bases from V and 2 bases from J, with 15 bases between. The CDR3, as DNA: TGCAGCGTTGAAAAGGGATCAGCCGCACAAGAGACCCAGTACTTC. Its protein product is CSVEKGSAAQETQYF.

The chain carries TRBV11-2 and TRBJ2-5, with 12 nucleotides matching TRBD2. Germline V gene sequence: CDR1 SGHAT, CDR2 FQNNGV. The CDR3 is 16 amino acids. V shed 4 bases and J 4 bases; nucleotides not matched to a gene: 7. CDR3 coding DNA: TGTGCCAGCAGCTACGGACTAGCGGGGACCCCAGAGACCCAGTACTTC. This gives the protein CASSYGLAGTPETQYF. The full variable domain, completed using reference TRBV11-2 and TRBJ2-5, is EAGVAQSPRYKIIEKRQSVAFWCNPISGHATLYWYQQILGQGPKLLIQFQNNGVVDDSQLPKDRFSAERLKGVDSTLKIQPAKLEDSAVYLCASSYGLAGTPETQYFGPGTRLLVL.

This chain joins TRBV2 and TRBJ2-2, with TRBD2 as a possible D gene (5 bases). V gave up 0 bases and J gave up 6 bases, with 11 bases separating them. This CDR3 is built from 15 residues. Germline CDR1 and CDR2: SNHLY and FYNNEI. The CDR3 DNA sequence: TGTGCCAGCAGTGAAGCGAGGGCAAGAGCCGGGGAGCTGTTTTTT. It yields the protein CASSEARARAGELFF. Complete variable domain (other parts from reference TRBV2 and TRBJ2-2): EPEVTQTPSHQVTQMGQEVILRCVPISNHLYFYWYRQILGQKVEFLVSFYNNEISEKSEIFDDQFSVERPDGSNFTLKIRSTKLEDSAMYFCASSEARARAGELFFGEGSRLTVL.

The V call is TRBV5-1, the J call TRBJ2-5; 9 bases align to TRBD1. Germline CDR1 and CDR2: SGHRS and YFSETQ. This CDR3 has 15 amino acids. V lost 4 bases, J lost 2 bases, and 6 bases stayed unmatched. DNA for the CDR3: TGCGCCAGCAGCCCACGGACAGGGGCGCAAGAGACCCAGTACTTC. Its protein is CASSPRTGAQETQYF. The whole variable domain, filled in from reference TRBV5-1 and TRBJ2-5, reads KAGVTQTPRYLIKTRGQQVTLSCSPISGHRSVSWYQQTPGQGLQFLFEYFSETQRNKGNFPGRFSGRQFSNSRSEMNVSTLELGDSALYLCASSPRTGAQETQYFGPGTRLLVL.

This clone was counted between two and nine times. The V and J genes are TRBV18 and TRBJ1-1; D is unresolved. Per the germline V gene, CDR1 is KGHSH and CDR2 is LQKENI. Trimming removed 4 bases at V and 0 bases at J, with 6 bases between. The CDR3 spans 13 residues. The CDR3 spells CASSLTMNTEAFF. The CDR3 region has the DNA TGTGCCAGCTCACTCACCATGAACACTGAAGCTTTCTTT.

The rearrangement uses TRBV9 and TRBJ2-6; D perhaps matches TRBD1 (6 bases). This CDR3 comprises 22 residues. Germline V gene sequence: CDR1 SGDLS, CDR2 YYNGEE. Trimming stripped 5 bases from V and 2 bases from J, with 32 bases between. CDR3 region: CASSHNIPQGWVNDAGANVLTF. CDR3 nucleotides: TGTGCCAGCAGTCATAACATACCCCAGGGGTGGGTAAATGATGCTGGGGCCAACGTCCTGACTTTC.

This chain connects TRBV5-6 to TRBJ1-1; a weak D match, TRBD1 (5 bases). From germline, CDR1 is SGHDT and CDR2 YYEEEE. Trimming left V 1 base short and J 2 bases short, with 21 bases between. This CDR3 spans 18 amino acids. The CDR3 DNA reads TGTGCCAGCAGCTTGTTGGCAGGGAGAAACCAGCTTAACACTGAAGCTTTCTTT. It is translated as CASSLLAGRNQLNTEAFF.

This clone was observed a handful of times. Relative to the germline gene, one junction end is altered; a read error may explain this. The chain uses TRBV6-1 and TRBJ2-1; D is unclear. CDR1 is MNHNS, CDR2 SASEGT, per germline. The CDR3 is made up of 16 amino acids. CDR3 DNA sequence: TGTGCCAGCAGAGAAGGGTACCTAAGCTCCTACAATGAGCAGTTCTTC. Its translation is CASREGYLSSYNEQFF.

The rearrangement joins TRBV7-9 to TRBJ1-2; 11 bases fit TRBD1. Germline V CDR1 and CDR2: SEHNR, FQNEAQ (reference sequence). The CDR3 consists of 14 residues. J was trimmed by 8 bases and V by 5 bases; bases with no gene match: 7. CDR3 residues: CASSQGGQGVGYTF. In DNA, the CDR3 is TGTGCCAGCAGCCAAGGGGGACAGGGGGTCGGCTACACCTTC.

This sequence joins TRBV19 and TRBJ2-1, with 7 bases that match TRBD2. This CDR3 region has 12 residues. From germline, CDR1 is LNHDA and CDR2 SQIVND (reference sequence). V gave up 3 bases and J gave up 15 bases; unmatched junction bases: 8. The CDR3 region has the DNA TGTGCCAGTAGTATGAGGCGGGGGAGCGTGTTCTTC. Its translation is CASSMRRGSVFF.

Details on this clone: Other DNA variants within this sample encode the same CDR3. The chain links TRBV30 to TRBJ2-3; D is possibly TRBD1 (6 bases). V shed 0 bases and J shed 4 bases, with 8 bases lying between them. The germline V gene has CDR1 GTSNPN and CDR2 SVGIG (reference sequence). CDR3 size: 13 residues. The CDR3 protein is CAWSVGGADTQYF. Here the CDR3 DNA reads TGTGCCTGGAGTGTAGGGGGAGCAGATACGCAGTATTTT.

This clone was counted once. The rearrangement links TRBV6-5 to TRBJ2-7, with D unresolved. The germline CDR1 and CDR2 sequences are MNHEY and SVGAGI. V dropped 5 bases and J dropped 1 base, with 9 bases sitting between them. There are 13 residues in the CDR3. Here the CDR3 DNA reads TGTGCCAGCAGTCCAGACACATCCTACGAGCAGTACTTC. This sequence encodes CASSPDTSYEQYF.

The genes are TRBV10-3 and TRBJ2-1; D perhaps matches TRBD1 (6 bases). The V end was cut by 8 bases, the J end by 0 bases, with 11 bases between. This CDR3 spans 14 amino acids. Germline V gives CDR1 ENHRY, CDR2 SYGVKD. The DNA for the CDR3 is TGTGCCATCCAGACAGGAGCCTCCTACAATGAGCAGTTCTTC. Protein sequence: CAIQTGASYNEQFF.

In DNA form, the CDR3 reads TGCGCCAGCAGACCCGGGACCCCGGGGGATGAGCAGTTCTTC. It is translated as CASRPGTPGDEQFF. This rearrangement joins TRBV5-1 to TRBJ2-1, with D maybe TRBD2 (6 bases). Between the trimmed V and J ends, which lost 5 bases and 8 bases, there was a span of 17 bases. This CDR3 has 14 amino acids. Germline V gene data show CDR1 as SGHRS and CDR2 as YFSETQ.

The chain combines TRBV5-1 with TRBJ1-1; D call uncertain. The V gene lost 5 bases and the J gene lost 8 bases, with 16 bases spanning the gap. The germline gives CDR1 SGHRS, CDR2 YFSETQ. The CDR3 runs 13 residues. CDR3 DNA sequence: TGCGCCAGCAGATTTGCGGGTACTTCCGAAGCTTTCTTT. It codes for CASRFAGTSEAFF.